This TCR beta chain was identified in a study of shared clonotypes between healthy human individuals. Notes on the study in general: Even with large depth, rarefaction showed that sorted-subset sequencing was incomplete. Sampling included only blood; tissue repertoires likely differ.

This CDR3 comprises 13 residues. V was trimmed by 3 bases and J by 2 bases, leaving 8 bases between them. CDR1 LNHDA and CDR2 SQIVND come from the germline V gene (reference sequence). CCR7-negative CD45RA+ TemRA cells were combined with CD45RO+ cells to form CD8 memory. Here immunoSEQ multiplex PCR was the method, and the copy in TCRdb shows in-frame clones only, minus some. The sample comprises roughly 720,000 clones, roughly 88% of which are singletons, and 34% rests with the top ten. Comments on this clone: Antigen specificity is unknown. Additional DNA sequences in this sample encode the identical CDR3.

The sequencing sample was made of memory CD8+ T cells from PBMCs. Subset: CD45RO+ cells pooled with CCR7-negative TemRA cells. The receptor's source is a man in his late teens or twenties in good health. Some clones in this sample may be carry-over from other donors' samples. V usage is TRBV19 and J usage is TRBJ2-7, with D possibly TRBD1 on 6 matching bases. The CDR3 region is CASSMDSTYEQYF. DNA for the CDR3: TGTGCCAGTAGTATGGACAGTACCTACGAGCAGTACTTC.